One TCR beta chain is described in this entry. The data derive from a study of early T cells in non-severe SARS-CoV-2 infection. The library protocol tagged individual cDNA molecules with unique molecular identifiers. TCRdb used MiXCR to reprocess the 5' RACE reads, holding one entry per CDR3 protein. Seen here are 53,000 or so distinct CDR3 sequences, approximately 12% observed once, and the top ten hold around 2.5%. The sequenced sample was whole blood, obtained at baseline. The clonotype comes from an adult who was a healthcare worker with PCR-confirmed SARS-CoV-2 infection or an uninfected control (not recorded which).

CDR3 sequence: CASSVRPGGIRSGETQYF. As DNA, the CDR3 is TGTGCCAGCAGCGTAAGGCCGGGAGGGATTCGTTCCGGAGAGACCCAGTACTTC. The chain couples TRBV9 to TRBJ2-5; 8 bases fit TRBD2. Germline CDR1 reads SGDLS; CDR2 reads YYNGEE. V lost 1 base, J lost 4 bases, and 15 bases stayed unmatched. The CDR3 runs 18 residues.